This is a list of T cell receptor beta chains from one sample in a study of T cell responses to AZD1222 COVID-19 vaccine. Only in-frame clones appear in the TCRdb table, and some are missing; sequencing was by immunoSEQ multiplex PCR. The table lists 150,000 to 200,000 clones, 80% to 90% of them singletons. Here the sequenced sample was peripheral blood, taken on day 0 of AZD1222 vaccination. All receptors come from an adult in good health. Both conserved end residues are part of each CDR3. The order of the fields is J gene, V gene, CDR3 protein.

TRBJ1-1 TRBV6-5 CASSPTGMNTEAFF
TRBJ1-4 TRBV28 CASSIRTANEKLFF
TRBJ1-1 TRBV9 CASSPTGTNTEAFF
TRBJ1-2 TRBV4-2 CASSQEGSLYGYTF
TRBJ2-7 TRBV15 CATSSRVSGRNEQYF
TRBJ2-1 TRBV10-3 CAVTSGYNEQFF
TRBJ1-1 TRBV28 CASRDGSRKAFF
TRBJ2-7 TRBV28 CASNPPEGGEQYF
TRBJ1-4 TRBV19 CASTSGLLNEKLFF
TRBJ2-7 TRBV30 CAWSPGTGGYEQYF
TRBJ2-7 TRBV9 CASSVEQGREQYF
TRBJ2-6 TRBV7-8 CASSSEAGGISGANVLTF
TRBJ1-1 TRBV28 CASTLNTEAFF
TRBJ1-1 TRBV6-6 CASSYVGGAGTEAFF
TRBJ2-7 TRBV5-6 CASSLRGTGEQYF
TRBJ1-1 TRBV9 CASSVTAMNTEAFF
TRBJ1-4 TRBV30 CAWSRDSAGEKLFF
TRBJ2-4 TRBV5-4 CASSSGTSGGAGNIQYF
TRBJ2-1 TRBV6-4 CASSETRLADAYNEQFF
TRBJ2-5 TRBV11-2 CASSHTRGETQYF
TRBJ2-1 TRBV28 CASSLRAGGPSNEQFF
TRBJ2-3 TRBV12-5 CASGPGTVYSTDTQYF
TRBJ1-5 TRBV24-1 CATSDPGQGRNQPQHF
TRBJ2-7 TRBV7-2 CASSLLTGVEQYF
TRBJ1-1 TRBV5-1 CASSVANPGRKNTEAFF
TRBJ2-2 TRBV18 CASSPRTGEPPNTGELFF
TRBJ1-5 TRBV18 CASSPPNDRGFDQPQHF
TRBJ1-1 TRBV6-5 CASRQYKGTEAFF
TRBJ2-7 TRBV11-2 CASSLTYEQYF
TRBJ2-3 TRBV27 CASSLWGWTDTQYF
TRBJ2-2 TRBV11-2 CASSLVTVANTGELFF
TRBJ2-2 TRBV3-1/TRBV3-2 CASSQEGTGWFTGELFF
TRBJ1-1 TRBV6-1 CASSEDRINTEAFF
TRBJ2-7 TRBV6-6 CASSPLAGANSYEQYF
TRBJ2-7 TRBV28 CASSPRTLSYEQYF
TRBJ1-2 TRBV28 CASTRLGGSNYGYTF
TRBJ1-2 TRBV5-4 CASSYPGTGDYGYTF
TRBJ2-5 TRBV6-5 CASSYSNYQETQYF
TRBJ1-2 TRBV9 CASSADGGYTF
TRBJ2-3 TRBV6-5 CASSYSGVVTDTQYF
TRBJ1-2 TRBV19 CASSPSGVGRRAGGYTF
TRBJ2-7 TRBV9 CASSASPGGASYEQYF
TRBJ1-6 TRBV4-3 CASSQRDRGNSPLHF
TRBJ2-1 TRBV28 CASSSRKTYNEQFF